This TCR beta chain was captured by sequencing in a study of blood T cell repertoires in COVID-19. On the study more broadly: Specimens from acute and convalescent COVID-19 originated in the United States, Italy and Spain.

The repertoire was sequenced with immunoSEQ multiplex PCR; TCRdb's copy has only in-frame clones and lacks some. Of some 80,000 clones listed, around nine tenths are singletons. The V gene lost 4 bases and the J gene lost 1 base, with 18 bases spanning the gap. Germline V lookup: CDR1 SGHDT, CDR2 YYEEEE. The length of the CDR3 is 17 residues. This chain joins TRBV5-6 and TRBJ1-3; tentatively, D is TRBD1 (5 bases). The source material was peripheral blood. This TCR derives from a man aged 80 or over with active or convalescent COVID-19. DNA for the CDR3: TGTGCCAGCAGCCCAGCGAACCAGGGATTATCTGGAAACACCATATATTTT. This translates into CASSPANQGLSGNTIYF.